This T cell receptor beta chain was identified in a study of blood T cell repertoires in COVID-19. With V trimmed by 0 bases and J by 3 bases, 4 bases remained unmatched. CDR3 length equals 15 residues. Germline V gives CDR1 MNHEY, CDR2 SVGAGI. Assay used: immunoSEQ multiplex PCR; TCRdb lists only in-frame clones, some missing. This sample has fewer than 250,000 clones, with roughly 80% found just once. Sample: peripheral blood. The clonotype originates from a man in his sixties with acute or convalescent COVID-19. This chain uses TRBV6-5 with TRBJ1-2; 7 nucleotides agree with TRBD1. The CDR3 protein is CASSYSAGGDYGYTF. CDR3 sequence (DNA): TGTGCCAGCAGTTACTCGGCAGGGGGAGACTATGGCTACACCTTC.